The rows below give T cell receptor beta chains drawn from one sample of a study of T cells in Graves' hyperthyroidism and ophthalmopathy. TCRdb fed the multiplex PCR reads into MiXCR, producing one record per CDR3 protein. The sample has about 520,000 distinct CDR3 sequences, under 25% seen once; the top ten hold around 27%. Sequenced input: blood. The receptors were gathered from a man aged 18 to 35 with Graves' hyperthyroidism. Both conserved end residues are part of each CDR3. Each record gives: J gene, V gene, D gene, clone size, CDR3 DNA, CDR3 protein. The D gene is left open where the match is weak. Some rows mark clone size as missing; the rest say once, few, many or name a class of expanded clone.

j_call: TRBJ1-1; v_call: TRBV5-1; d_call: NA; clone_size: once; cdr3_nt: TGCGCCAGCAGCTTTTGGGCCGGGACACTGACTGAAGCTTTCTTT; cdr3_aa: CASSFWAGTLTEAFF
j_call: TRBJ2-2; v_call: TRBV12-3/TRBV12-4; d_call: NA; clone_size: NA; cdr3_nt: TGTGCCAGCAGTCAAGGGGGGGGGCTACAGAACACCGGGGAGCTGTTTTTT; cdr3_aa: CASSQGGGLQNTGELFF
j_call: TRBJ1-2; v_call: TRBV6-5; d_call: NA; clone_size: many; cdr3_nt: TGTGCCAGCCGGACAACCCTAACAAAAATCTATGGCTACACCTTC; cdr3_aa: CASRTTLTKIYGYTF
j_call: TRBJ2-6; v_call: TRBV19; d_call: TRBD1; clone_size: many; cdr3_nt: TGTGCCAGTAGTGCACACAGGGGAGCTGGGGCCAACGTCCTGACTTTC; cdr3_aa: CASSAHRGAGANVLTF
j_call: TRBJ1-2; v_call: TRBV7-9; d_call: NA; clone_size: many; cdr3_nt: TGTGCCAGCAGCTGGGACACCAAACATGGCTACACCTTC; cdr3_aa: CASSWDTKHGYTF
j_call: TRBJ2-5; v_call: TRBV11-2; d_call: NA; clone_size: NA; cdr3_nt: TGTGCCAGCAGCCCCGGTAACGAAGAGACCCAGTACTTC; cdr3_aa: CASSPGNEETQYF
j_call: TRBJ1-5; v_call: TRBV12-3/TRBV12-4; d_call: TRBD1; clone_size: many; cdr3_nt: TGTGCCAGCAGTTTAACGGAGACAGGGGGCAAGCCCCAGCATTTT; cdr3_aa: CASSLTETGGKPQHF
j_call: TRBJ1-6; v_call: TRBV19; d_call: TRBD1; clone_size: NA; cdr3_nt: TGTGCCAGTAGTGGACAGGGGGGTGGTTCACCCCTCCACTTT; cdr3_aa: CASSGQGGGSPLHF
j_call: TRBJ1-1; v_call: TRBV7-4; d_call: NA; clone_size: few; cdr3_nt: TGTGCCAGCAGCTCGTCCGACCGCACTGAAGCTTTCTTT; cdr3_aa: CASSSSDRTEAFF
j_call: TRBJ2-7; v_call: TRBV28; d_call: NA; clone_size: NA; cdr3_nt: TGTGCCAGCAGTCGTCACAGGGCCGGGGACTACGAGCAGTACTTC; cdr3_aa: CASSRHRAGDYEQYF
j_call: TRBJ1-1; v_call: TRBV29-1; d_call: NA; clone_size: few; cdr3_nt: TGCAGCGTCAACTTTGGTGAAGCTTTCTTT; cdr3_aa: CSVNFGEAFF
j_call: TRBJ2-7; v_call: TRBV20-1; d_call: TRBD1; clone_size: few; cdr3_nt: TGCAGTGCTTCGGGACAGGCCTACGAGCAGTACTTC; cdr3_aa: CSASGQAYEQYF
j_call: TRBJ2-5; v_call: TRBV7-6; d_call: NA; clone_size: many; cdr3_nt: TGTGCCAGCAGCTTAGACCTAGGACGGGAGACCCAGTACTTC; cdr3_aa: CASSLDLGRETQYF
j_call: TRBJ1-2; v_call: TRBV30; d_call: NA; clone_size: many; cdr3_nt: TGTGCCTGGAGTGTGGGGACGGGACGTACCTACACCTTC; cdr3_aa: CAWSVGTGRTYTF
j_call: TRBJ1-5; v_call: TRBV3-1; d_call: NA; clone_size: many; cdr3_nt: TGTGCCAGCAGCCAAGGAGGGGTCGGTCAGCCCCAGCATTTT; cdr3_aa: CASSQGGVGQPQHF
j_call: TRBJ2-7; v_call: TRBV6-1; d_call: NA; clone_size: NA; cdr3_nt: TGTGCCAGCAGGAAGGGCGACAACTCCTACGAGCAGTACTTC; cdr3_aa: CASRKGDNSYEQYF
j_call: TRBJ1-2; v_call: TRBV20-1; d_call: NA; clone_size: many; cdr3_nt: TGCAGTGCTAGTACTGGACAGTTGAATGGCTACACCTTC; cdr3_aa: CSASTGQLNGYTF
j_call: TRBJ1-5; v_call: TRBV6-1; d_call: TRBD1; clone_size: many; cdr3_nt: TGTGCCAGCAGTGGACAGGGAAGCAATCAGCCCCAGCATTTT; cdr3_aa: CASSGQGSNQPQHF
j_call: TRBJ1-1; v_call: TRBV20-1; d_call: TRBD1; clone_size: NA; cdr3_nt: TGCAGTGGGCAGTATAGGGGGCAAAAGGGCACTGAAGCTTTCTTT; cdr3_aa: CSGQYRGQKGTEAFF
j_call: TRBJ2-7; v_call: TRBV11-1; d_call: NA; clone_size: NA; cdr3_nt: TGTGCCAGCAGCCCCGCGGTAGGAAGCTCCTACGAGCAGTACTTC; cdr3_aa: CASSPAVGSSYEQYF
j_call: TRBJ1-3; v_call: TRBV9; d_call: NA; clone_size: NA; cdr3_nt: TGTGCCAGCAGCGTAGAAGGGTCAGAGGGAAACACCATATATTTT; cdr3_aa: CASSVEGSEGNTIYF
j_call: TRBJ2-7; v_call: TRBV27; d_call: NA; clone_size: NA; cdr3_nt: TGTGCCAGCAGAACCGGGACACCCTGGGGGGAGCAGTACTTC; cdr3_aa: CASRTGTPWGEQYF
j_call: TRBJ1-5; v_call: TRBV6-2/TRBV6-3; d_call: NA; clone_size: many; cdr3_nt: TGTGCCAGCAGTTACTCGGGGAAGAAGGGCAATCAGCCCCAGCATTTT; cdr3_aa: CASSYSGKKGNQPQHF
j_call: TRBJ1-2; v_call: TRBV18; d_call: TRBD1; clone_size: NA; cdr3_nt: TGTGCCAGCTCACCGTCCCGGGACAGGTTCTATGGCTACACCTTC; cdr3_aa: CASSPSRDRFYGYTF
j_call: TRBJ2-2; v_call: TRBV12-3/TRBV12-4; d_call: TRBD1; clone_size: many; cdr3_nt: TGTGCCAGTGACAGGGAAGGCGGGGAGCTGTTTTTT; cdr3_aa: CASDREGGELFF
j_call: TRBJ2-2; v_call: TRBV28; d_call: NA; clone_size: many; cdr3_nt: TGTGCCAGCAGTTTGGTTATCATCGCGAACACCGGGGAGCTGTTTTTT; cdr3_aa: CASSLVIIANTGELFF